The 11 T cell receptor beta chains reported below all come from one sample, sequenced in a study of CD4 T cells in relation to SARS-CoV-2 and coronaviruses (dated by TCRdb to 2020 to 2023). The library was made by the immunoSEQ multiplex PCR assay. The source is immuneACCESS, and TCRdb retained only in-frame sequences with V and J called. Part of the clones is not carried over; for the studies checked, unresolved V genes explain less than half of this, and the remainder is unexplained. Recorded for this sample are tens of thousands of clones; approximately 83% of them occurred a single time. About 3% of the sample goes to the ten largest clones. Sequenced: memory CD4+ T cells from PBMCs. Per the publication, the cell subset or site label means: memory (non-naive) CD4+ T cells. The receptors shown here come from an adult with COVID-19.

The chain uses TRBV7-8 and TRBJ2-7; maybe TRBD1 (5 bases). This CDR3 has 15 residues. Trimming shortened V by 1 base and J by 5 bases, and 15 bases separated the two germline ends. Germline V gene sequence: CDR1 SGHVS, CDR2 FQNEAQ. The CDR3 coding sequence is TGTGCCAGCAGCTTAGAGGGGCAGTTTATCGACGAGCAGTACTTC. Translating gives CASSLEGQFIDEQYF.

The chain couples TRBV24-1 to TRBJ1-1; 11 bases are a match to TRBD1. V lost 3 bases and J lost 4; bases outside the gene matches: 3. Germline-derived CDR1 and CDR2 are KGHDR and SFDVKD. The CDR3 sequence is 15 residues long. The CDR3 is CATSDGGQGGTEAFF. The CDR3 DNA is TGTGCCACCAGTGATGGGGGACAGGGGGGCACTGAAGCTTTCTTT.

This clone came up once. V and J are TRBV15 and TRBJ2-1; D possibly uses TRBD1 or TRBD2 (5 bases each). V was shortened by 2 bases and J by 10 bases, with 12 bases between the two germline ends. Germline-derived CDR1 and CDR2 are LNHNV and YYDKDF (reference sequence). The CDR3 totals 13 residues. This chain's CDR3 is CATSRTRYREQFF. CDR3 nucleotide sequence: TGTGCCACCAGCAGAACTAGGTACAGGGAGCAGTTCTTC.

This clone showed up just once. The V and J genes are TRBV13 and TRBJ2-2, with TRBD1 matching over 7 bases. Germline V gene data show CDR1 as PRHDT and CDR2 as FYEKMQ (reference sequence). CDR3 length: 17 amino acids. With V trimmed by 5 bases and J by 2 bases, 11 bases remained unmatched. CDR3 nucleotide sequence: TGTGCCAGCAGCCCCACCTTGGGACAGAAAAACACCGGGGAGCTGTTTTTT. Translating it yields CASSPTLGQKNTGELFF.

The CDR3 DNA reads TGTGCCAGCAGCTTGGGGACAGGGAGTGGACCCCTCCACTTT. This translates into CASSLGTGSGPLHF. J is TRBJ1-6 and V is TRBV7-9, with 9 bases fitting TRBD1. Trimming removed 3 bases from V and 12 bases from J; junction bases left unmatched: 6. This CDR3 is 14 amino acids long. The germline gives CDR1 SEHNR, CDR2 FQNEAQ (reference sequence).

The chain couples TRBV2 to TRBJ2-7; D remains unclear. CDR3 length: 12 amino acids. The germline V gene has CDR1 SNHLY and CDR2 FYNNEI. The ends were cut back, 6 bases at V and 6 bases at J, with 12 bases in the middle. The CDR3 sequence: CASRQLHIEQYF. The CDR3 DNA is TGTGCCAGCAGGCAACTGCACATCGAGCAGTACTTC.

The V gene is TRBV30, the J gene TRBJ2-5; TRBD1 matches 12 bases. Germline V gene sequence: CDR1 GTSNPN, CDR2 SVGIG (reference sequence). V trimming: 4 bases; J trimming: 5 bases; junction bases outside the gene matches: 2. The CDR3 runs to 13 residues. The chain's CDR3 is CAWKGQGAETQYF. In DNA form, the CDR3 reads TGTGCCTGGAAGGGACAGGGGGCGGAGACCCAGTACTTC.

Here the CDR3 DNA reads TGTGCCAGCAGTGGGACAAAAATGAACACTGAAGCTTTCTTT. Its translation is CASSGTKMNTEAFF. This chain links TRBV27 with TRBJ1-1; tentative D call: TRBD1 (6 bases). Trimming removed 5 bases at V and 0 bases at J, with 10 bases between. The CDR3 is made up of 14 amino acids. Germline loops: CDR1 MNHEY, CDR2 SMNVEV (reference sequence).

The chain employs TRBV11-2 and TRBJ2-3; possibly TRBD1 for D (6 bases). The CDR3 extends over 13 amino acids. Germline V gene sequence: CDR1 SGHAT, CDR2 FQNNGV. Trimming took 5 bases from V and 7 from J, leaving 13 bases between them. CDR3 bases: TGTGCCAGCAGCGCCCTACAGGGTCATACGCAGTATTTT. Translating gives CASSALQGHTQYF. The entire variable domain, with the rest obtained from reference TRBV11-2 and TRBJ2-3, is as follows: EAGVAQSPRYKIIEKRQSVAFWCNPISGHATLYWYQQILGQGPKLLIQFQNNGVVDDSQLPKDRFSAERLKGVDSTLKIQPAKLEDSAVYLCASSALQGHTQYFGPGTRLTVL.

The CDR3 sequence is CASSLGTRQETQYF. As DNA, the CDR3 is TGTGCCAGCAGCCTCGGGACTCGACAAGAGACCCAGTACTTC. The rearrangement joins TRBV7-2 to TRBJ2-5; weak D call: TRBD2 (6 bases). V lost 5 bases, J lost 2 bases, and 12 bases lay in between. The CDR3 is made up of 14 amino acids. CDR1 and CDR2 (germline): SGHTA, FQGNSA.

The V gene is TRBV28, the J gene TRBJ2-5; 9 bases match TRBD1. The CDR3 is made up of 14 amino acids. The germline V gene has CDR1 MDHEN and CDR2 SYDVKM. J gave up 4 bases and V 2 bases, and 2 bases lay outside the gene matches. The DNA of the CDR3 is TGTGCCAGCAGTTTAACAGGGGGCCGAGAGACCCAGTACTTC. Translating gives CASSLTGGRETQYF.